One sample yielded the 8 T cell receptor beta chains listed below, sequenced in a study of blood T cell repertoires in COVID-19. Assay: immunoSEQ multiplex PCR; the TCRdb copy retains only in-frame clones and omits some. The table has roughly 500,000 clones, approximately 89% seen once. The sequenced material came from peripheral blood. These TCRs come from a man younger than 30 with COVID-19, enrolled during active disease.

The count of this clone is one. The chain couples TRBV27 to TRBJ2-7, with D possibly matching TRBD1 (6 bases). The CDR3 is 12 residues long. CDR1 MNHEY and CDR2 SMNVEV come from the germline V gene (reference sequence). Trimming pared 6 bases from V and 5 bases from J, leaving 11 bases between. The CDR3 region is CASSLDSHEQYF. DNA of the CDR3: TGTGCCAGCAGCTTGGACAGCCACGAGCAGTACTTC.

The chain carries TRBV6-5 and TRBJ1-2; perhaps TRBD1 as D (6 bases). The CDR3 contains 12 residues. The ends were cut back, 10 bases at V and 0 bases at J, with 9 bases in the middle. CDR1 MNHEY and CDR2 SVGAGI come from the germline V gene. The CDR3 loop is CATRTANYGYTF. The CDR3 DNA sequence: TGTGCCACCCGGACAGCTAACTATGGCTACACCTTC.

CDR3 sequence: CASSSRDRGETDTQYF. CDR3 coding DNA: TGTGCCAGCAGCTCGCGCGACAGGGGGGAAACAGATACGCAGTATTTT. The chain couples TRBV11-2 to TRBJ2-3; 9 positions match TRBD1. V dropped 4 bases and J dropped 3; count of bases not matched to a gene: 8. Germline CDR1 SGHAT, CDR2 FQNNGV. The CDR3 sequence is 16 residues long.

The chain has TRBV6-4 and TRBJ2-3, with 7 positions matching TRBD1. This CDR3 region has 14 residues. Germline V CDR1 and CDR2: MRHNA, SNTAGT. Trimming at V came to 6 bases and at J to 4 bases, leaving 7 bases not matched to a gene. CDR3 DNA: TGTGCCAGCAGGGCGACAGGGCGGGCAGATACGCAGTATTTT. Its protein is CASRATGRADTQYF.

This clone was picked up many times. In nucleotides, the CDR3 is TGTGCCACCAGTGATTCGACAGGTACCCTCTACGAGCAGTACTTC. Encoded protein: CATSDSTGTLYEQYF. The chain is built from TRBV24-1 and TRBJ2-7; tentative D call: TRBD1 (6 bases). This CDR3 contains 15 residues. Looked up from germline, CDR1 is KGHDR and CDR2 is SFDVKD. Trimming removed 2 bases from V and 3 bases from J, with 13 bases in between.

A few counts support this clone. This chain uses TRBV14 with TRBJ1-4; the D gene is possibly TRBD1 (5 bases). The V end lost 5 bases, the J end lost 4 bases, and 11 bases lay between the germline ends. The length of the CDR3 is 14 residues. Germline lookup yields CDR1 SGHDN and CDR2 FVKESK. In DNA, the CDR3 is TGTGCCAGCAGCTTCGACAGATTTAATGAAAAACTGTTTTTT. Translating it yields CASSFDRFNEKLFF.

The CDR3 loop is CASSPTLAGGPGGTDTQYF. In DNA form, the CDR3 reads TGTGCCAGCAGCCCGACCCTGGCGGGAGGGCCTGGAGGCACAGATACGCAGTATTTT. The chain has TRBV3-1 (or the pseudogene TRBV3-2) and TRBJ2-3; 9 bases map to TRBD2. Looked up from germline, CDR1 is LGHDT and CDR2 is YNNKEL (reference sequence). This CDR3 comprises 19 residues. The V and J ends lost 4 bases and 1 base, in that order; junction bases with no gene match: 15.

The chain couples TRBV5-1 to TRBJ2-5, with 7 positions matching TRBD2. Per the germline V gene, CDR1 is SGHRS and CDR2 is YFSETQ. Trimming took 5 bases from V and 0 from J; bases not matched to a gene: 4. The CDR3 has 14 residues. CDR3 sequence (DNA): TGCGCCAGCAGTCCGGGGGGATACCAAGAGACCCAGTACTTC. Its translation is CASSPGGYQETQYF.